This passage covers 28 T cell receptor beta chains from one sample sequenced in a study of T cell responses to AZD1222 COVID-19 vaccine. The data were produced by immunoSEQ multiplex PCR, yet TCRdb's version contains in-frame clones alone and is incomplete. The repertoire holds about 94,000 clones, around nine tenths seen once, with roughly 15% in the top ten. This sample comprised peripheral blood, obtained on day 0 of AZD1222 vaccination. These receptors came from an adult in good health.

This chain connects TRBV5-4 to TRBJ2-7, with no clear D. Germline values: CDR1 SGHNT, CDR2 YYREEE (reference sequence). The CDR3 consists of 14 residues. V gave up 4 bases and J gave up 0 bases, with 11 bases separating them. CDR3 residues: CASSQGPFSYEQYF. The CDR3 DNA reads as TGTGCCAGCAGCCAAGGTCCCTTCTCCTACGAGCAGTACTTC.

The rearrangement links TRBV10-3 to TRBJ2-2, with 11 bases identical to TRBD1. Losses at the gene ends were 6 bases for V and 4 bases for J; bases not matched to a gene: 4. Germline-derived CDR1 and CDR2 are ENHRY and SYGVKD. This CDR3 region has 15 residues. CDR3 DNA: TGTGCCATCAGACCGGGACAGGGGGGCACCGGGGAGCTGTTTTTT. Encoded protein: CAIRPGQGGTGELFF.

The chain couples TRBV6-5 to TRBJ1-1, with 8 bases aligning to TRBD1. This CDR3 has 12 residues. Trimming took 4 bases from V and 11 from J; bases not matched to a gene: 6. Germline V gene lookup returns CDR1 MNHEY and CDR2 SVGAGI. CDR3 region: CASSSQGAEAFF. The DNA of the CDR3 is TGTGCCAGCAGTTCTCAGGGGGCAGAGGCTTTCTTT.

The chain uses TRBV6-1 and TRBJ1-3; D gene uncertain. Germline V gene data show CDR1 as MNHNS and CDR2 as SASEGT. This CDR3 is built from 14 residues. The ends were cut back, 2 bases at V and 4 bases at J, with 9 bases in the middle. CDR3 in amino acids: CASSEWGSGNTIYF. The CDR3 region has the DNA TGTGCCAGCAGTGAATGGGGAAGCGGAAACACCATATATTTT.

The chain uses TRBV29-1 and TRBJ2-6; tentative D call: TRBD1 (6 bases). Germline V gene data show CDR1 as SQVTM and CDR2 as ANQGSEA. The CDR3 loop spans 14 amino acids. With 6 bases removed from V and 0 bases from J, the gap between germline ends came to 9 bases. The CDR3: CSVRTASGANVLTF. The DNA of the CDR3 is TGCAGCGTCAGGACAGCCTCTGGGGCCAACGTCCTGACTTTC. Full variable domain (remainder filled in from reference TRBV29-1 and TRBJ2-6): SAVISQKPSRDICQRGTSLTIQCQVDSQVTMMFWYRQQPGQSLTLIATANQGSEATYESGFVIDKFPISRPNLTFSTLTVSNMSPEDSSIYLCSVRTASGANVLTFGAGSRLTVL.

The rearrangement uses TRBV7-9 and TRBJ2-4, with D possibly being TRBD1 (5 bases). Germline CDR1 is SEHNR and CDR2 is FQNEAQ (reference sequence). Deletions cut 6 bases from V and 0 bases from J, with 15 bases between. The CDR3 length is 16 residues. In DNA, the CDR3 is TGTGCCAGCAGTTCCCAGGGCCCGCTAGCCAAAAACATTCAGTACTTC. This translates into CASSSQGPLAKNIQYF.

Here the CDR3 reads CASSQVRGGSEQFF. CDR3 nucleotides: TGTGCCAGCAGCCAAGTTCGGGGGGGCAGTGAGCAGTTCTTC. The chain has TRBV11-2 and TRBJ2-1; TRBD2 aligns across 8 bases. Germline V gives CDR1 SGHAT, CDR2 FQNNGV. Unmatched junction bases numbered 9, after V lost 5 bases and J lost 9 bases. This CDR3 has 14 residues. Full variable domain (missing parts from reference TRBV11-2 and TRBJ2-1): EAGVAQSPRYKIIEKRQSVAFWCNPISGHATLYWYQQILGQGPKLLIQFQNNGVVDDSQLPKDRFSAERLKGVDSTLKIQPAKLEDSAVYLCASSQVRGGSEQFFGPGTRLTVL.

A single count supports this clone. This CDR3 is CASSTRGTANTEAFF. The CDR3 nucleotides read TGTGCCAGCAGCACGCGAGGGACAGCGAACACTGAAGCTTTCTTT. V gene TRBV9 combines with J gene TRBJ1-1; 7 positions agree with TRBD1. The CDR3 loop spans 15 amino acids. V lost 4 bases and J lost 1; bases outside the gene matches: 7. Germline V gene data show CDR1 as SGDLS and CDR2 as YYNGEE.

The chain combines TRBV5-4 with TRBJ1-4; TRBD1 is a possible D gene (5 bases). Germline CDR1 is SGHNT and CDR2 is YYREEE (reference sequence). The V gene lost 3 bases and the J gene lost 0 bases, with 6 bases spanning the gap. CDR3 length: 14 amino acids. CDR3 sequence reads: CASSSGSTNEKLFF. The CDR3, as DNA: TGTGCCAGCAGCTCAGGGTCAACTAATGAAAAACTGTTTTTT.

This chain joins TRBV19 and TRBJ1-1, with D unresolved. CDR3 length: 15 residues. CDR1 is LNHDA, CDR2 SQIVND, per germline (reference sequence). Deletions cut 1 base from V and 0 bases from J, with 9 bases between. CDR3 bases: TGTGCCAGTAGTATAGCCCGACTATTGAACACTGAAGCTTTCTTT. This sequence encodes CASSIARLLNTEAFF.

V and J are TRBV30 and TRBJ1-6; the D gene is possibly TRBD1 (6 bases). Looked up from germline, CDR1 is GTSNPN and CDR2 is SVGIG (reference sequence). Between the trimmed V and J ends, which lost 3 bases and 6 bases, there was a span of 9 bases. This CDR3 spans 13 amino acids. DNA of the CDR3: TGTGCCTGGAGGACAGGCATTAATTCACCCCTCCACTTT. It codes for CAWRTGINSPLHF.

The V call is TRBV9, the J call TRBJ2-3; 9 bases line up with TRBD2. From germline, CDR1 is SGDLS and CDR2 YYNGEE. V was pared by 3 bases and J by 0 bases, with 11 bases of the junction left unmatched. The CDR3 consists of 18 residues. CDR3 nucleotides: TGTGCCAGCAGCGCCAGAGGGGTAGCGGGGGAGAGCACAGATACGCAGTATTTT. Protein sequence: CASSARGVAGESTDTQYF. Filled out from reference TRBV9 and TRBJ2-3, the complete variable domain reads DSGVTQTPKHLITATGQRVTLRCSPRSGDLSVYWYQQSLDQGLQFLIQYYNGEERAKGNILERFSAQQFPDLHSELNLSSLELGDSALYFCASSARGVAGESTDTQYFGPGTRLTVL.

This chain uses TRBV28 with TRBJ1-5; D not certain. Per germline, CDR1 MDHEN and CDR2 SYDVKM. Trimming left V 7 bases short and J 1 base short, with 11 bases between. The CDR3 spans 14 residues. DNA for the CDR3: TGTGCCAGCACCCCCTGGGGAAGCAATCAGCCCCAGCATTTT. This sequence encodes CASTPWGSNQPQHF.

This clone was observed a single time. The chain employs TRBV10-3 and TRBJ2-1; 9 bases fit TRBD2. Germline CDR1 ENHRY, CDR2 SYGVKD. J gave up 7 bases and V 3 bases, and 1 base lay outside the gene matches. This CDR3 contains 13 residues. For the CDR3, the DNA is TGTGCCATCAGTGACCTAGCGGGGAATGAGCAGTTCTTC. It yields the protein CAISDLAGNEQFF.

The rearrangement joins TRBV6-1 to TRBJ1-4; weak D call: TRBD1 (5 bases). The CDR3 extends over 16 amino acids. Germline CDR1 is MNHNS and CDR2 is SASEGT. V was clipped by 2 bases and J by 3 bases, with 13 bases between them. CDR3 sequence: CASSERGTYSNEKLFF. As DNA, the CDR3 is TGTGCCAGCAGTGAAAGGGGCACTTACTCTAATGAAAAACTGTTTTTT.

The chain is built from TRBV6-5 and TRBJ2-3, with D tentatively TRBD1 (6 bases). Germline V gene sequence: CDR1 MNHEY, CDR2 SVGAGI. CDR3 size: 13 residues. Trimming cost V 10 bases and J 4 bases, with 15 bases left between them. The CDR3 coding sequence is TGTGCCACCCTAATAGGGGGACCAGATACGCAGTATTTT. Its translation: CATLIGGPDTQYF.

The chain combines TRBV24-1 with TRBJ1-2; D possibly corresponds to TRBD1 (6 bases). Deletions cut 3 bases from V and 2 bases from J, with 15 bases between. The CDR3 is 16 amino acids. Looked up from germline, CDR1 is KGHDR and CDR2 is SFDVKD. CDR3 DNA sequence: TGTGCCACCAGTGATCTTCCCGGGACACCAAACTATGGCTACACCTTC. This gives the protein CATSDLPGTPNYGYTF.

This sequence joins TRBV6-5 and TRBJ1-6; 10 bases fit TRBD1. V was clipped by 7 bases and J by 11 bases; unmatched bases: 8. CDR1 is MNHEY and CDR2 is SVGAGI in the germline V gene. CDR3 length: 14 amino acids. The CDR3 DNA reads TGTGCCAGCACACGGGGACAGGGGACGACACCCCTCCACTTT. Amino acid sequence: CASTRGQGTTPLHF.

The J gene is TRBJ2-7, the V gene TRBV5-5, with 12 bases aligning to TRBD2. CDR1 and CDR2 from the germline V gene are SGHKS and YYEKEE (reference sequence). The CDR3 is made up of 17 amino acids. Losses at the gene ends were 4 bases for V and 0 bases for J; bases not matched to a gene: 8. This chain's CDR3 is CASSDKILAGGSYEQYF. CDR3 coding DNA: TGTGCCAGCAGCGACAAGATACTAGCGGGGGGCTCCTACGAGCAGTACTTC.

The V and J genes are TRBV25-1 and TRBJ2-7; either TRBD1 or TRBD2 may fit D (6 bases each). This CDR3 has 13 residues. Germline V gives CDR1 MGHDK, CDR2 SYGVNS. V was trimmed by 8 bases and J by 9 bases, leaving 20 bases between them. In DNA form, the CDR3 reads TGTGCCAGCGCCCTGGGGGGACAACCTTCGCAGTACTTC. Translation: CASALGGQPSQYF.

This sequence joins TRBV10-3 and TRBJ2-3; 8 bases are shared with TRBD1. The V gene end was trimmed by 4 bases and the J gene end by 0 bases; junction bases not matched to a gene: 12. The CDR3 runs to 18 residues. Germline V gene lookup returns CDR1 ENHRY and CDR2 SYGVKD. This chain's CDR3 is CAISVGRGPNTSTDTQYF. The CDR3 nucleotides read TGTGCCATCAGTGTGGGCAGGGGGCCTAACACTAGCACAGATACGCAGTATTTT.

This sequence joins TRBV19 and TRBJ1-3, with 10 bases that match TRBD1. CDR1 and CDR2 (germline): LNHDA, SQIVND (reference sequence). This CDR3 has 15 amino acids. V trimming: 7 bases; J trimming: 1 base; junction bases outside the gene matches: 4. CDR3 amino acids: CASTRDRGSGNTIYF. CDR3 bases: TGTGCCAGTACACGGGACAGGGGATCTGGAAACACCATATATTTT.

This chain connects TRBV2 to TRBJ1-4, with D unclear. CDR3 length equals 12 residues. Trimming removed 2 bases at V and 2 bases at J, with 0 bases between. The V gene's germline CDR1 is SNHLY and CDR2 FYNNEI. In DNA, the CDR3 is TGTGCCAGCAGTGAAACTAATGAAAAACTGTTTTTT. Translation: CASSETNEKLFF.

This clone was recorded only once. This chain uses TRBV4-1 with TRBJ2-3; possible D gene TRBD1, 5 bases. Between the trimmed V and J ends, which lost 3 bases and 4 bases, there was a span of 11 bases. The germline V gene encodes CDR1 MGHRA and CDR2 YSYEKL. This CDR3 spans 14 amino acids. This CDR3 reads CASSQGRPADTQYF. The CDR3, as DNA: TGCGCCAGCAGCCAGGGGCGGCCGGCAGATACGCAGTATTTT.

The rearrangement joins TRBV6-5 to TRBJ1-6; 7 bases line up with TRBD1. This CDR3 has 14 amino acids. J was trimmed by 6 bases and V by 6 bases; bases with no gene match: 5. Germline-derived CDR1 and CDR2 are MNHEY and SVGAGI. DNA of the CDR3: TGTGCCAGCAGCATTGACAGGGCTAATTCACCCCTCCACTTT. Translating it yields CASSIDRANSPLHF.

The V gene is TRBV5-5, the J gene TRBJ2-2; the match to TRBD2 covers 8 bases. The CDR3 consists of 17 residues. The germline CDR1 and CDR2 sequences are SGHKS and YYEKEE (reference sequence). The ends lost 4 bases at V and 2 bases at J; junction bases unmatched: 10. CDR3 region: CASSGGWLAGNTGELFF. CDR3 bases: TGTGCCAGCAGCGGGGGTTGGCTAGCGGGCAACACCGGGGAGCTGTTTTTT.

J is TRBJ1-2 and V is TRBV6-1; D uncertain. Trimming shortened V by 2 bases and J by 2 bases, and 3 bases separated the two germline ends. Looked up from germline, CDR1 is MNHNS and CDR2 is SASEGT. CDR3 length: 12 residues. The CDR3 loop is CASSEQNYGYTF. The CDR3 DNA follows: TGTGCCAGCAGTGAACAGAACTATGGCTACACCTTC.

V gene TRBV25-1 combines with J gene TRBJ2-7; maybe TRBD1 (7 bases). CDR1 is MGHDK and CDR2 is SYGVNS in the germline V gene. V lost 3 bases and J lost 3, with 12 bases in between. The CDR3 has 14 residues. Here the CDR3 DNA reads TGTGCCAGCAGTGACCCAGGGGGAGGCTACGAGCAGTACTTC. Translating gives CASSDPGGGYEQYF.